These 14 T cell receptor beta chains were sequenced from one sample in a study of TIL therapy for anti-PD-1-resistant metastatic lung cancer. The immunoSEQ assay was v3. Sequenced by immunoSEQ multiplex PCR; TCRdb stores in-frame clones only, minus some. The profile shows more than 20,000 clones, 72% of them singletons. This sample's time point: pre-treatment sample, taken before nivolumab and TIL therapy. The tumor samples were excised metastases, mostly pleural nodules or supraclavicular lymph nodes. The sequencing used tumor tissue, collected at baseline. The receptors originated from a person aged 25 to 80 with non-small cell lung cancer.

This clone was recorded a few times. CDR3 region: CASSYQRGDTGELFF. DNA of the CDR3: TGTGCCAGCAGCTATCAGCGGGGGGACACCGGGGAGCTGTTTTTT. The rearrangement uses TRBV7-9 and TRBJ2-2, with 9 positions matching TRBD2. Trimming at V came to 4 bases and at J to 3 bases, leaving 3 bases not matched to a gene. The CDR3 sequence is 15 residues long. Germline CDR1 SEHNR, CDR2 FQNEAQ (reference sequence).

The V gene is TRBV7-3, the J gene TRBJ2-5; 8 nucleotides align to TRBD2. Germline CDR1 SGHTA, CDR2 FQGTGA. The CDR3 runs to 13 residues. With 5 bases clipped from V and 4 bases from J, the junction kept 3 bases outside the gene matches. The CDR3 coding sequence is TGTGCCAGCAGCGAGGGACTAGGAGAGACCCAGTACTTC. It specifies CASSEGLGETQYF.

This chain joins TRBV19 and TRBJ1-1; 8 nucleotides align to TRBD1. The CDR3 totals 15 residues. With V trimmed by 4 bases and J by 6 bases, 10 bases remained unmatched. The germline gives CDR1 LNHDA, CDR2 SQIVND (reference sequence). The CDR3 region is CASSTTDRDLPEAFF. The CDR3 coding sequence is TGTGCCAGTAGTACGACGGACAGGGATCTTCCTGAAGCTTTCTTT.

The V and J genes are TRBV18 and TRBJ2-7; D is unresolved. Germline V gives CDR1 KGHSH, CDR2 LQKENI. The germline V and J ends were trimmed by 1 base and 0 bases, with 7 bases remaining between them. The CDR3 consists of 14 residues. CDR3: CASSPRQDSYEQYF. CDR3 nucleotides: TGTGCCAGCTCACCACGGCAGGACTCCTACGAGCAGTACTTC.

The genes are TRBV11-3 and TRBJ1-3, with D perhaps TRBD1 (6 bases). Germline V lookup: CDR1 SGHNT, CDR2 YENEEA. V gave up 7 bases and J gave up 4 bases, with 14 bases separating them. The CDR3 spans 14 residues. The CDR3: CASTRGRGGNTIYF. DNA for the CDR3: TGTGCCAGCACCAGGGGCAGGGGCGGAAACACCATATATTTT. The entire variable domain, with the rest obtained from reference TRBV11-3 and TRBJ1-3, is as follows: EAGVVQSPRYKIIEKKQPVAFWCNPISGHNTLYWYLQNLGQGPELLIRYENEEAVDDSQLPKDRFSAERLKGVDSTLKIQPAELGDSAVYLCASTRGRGGNTIYFGEGSWLTVV.

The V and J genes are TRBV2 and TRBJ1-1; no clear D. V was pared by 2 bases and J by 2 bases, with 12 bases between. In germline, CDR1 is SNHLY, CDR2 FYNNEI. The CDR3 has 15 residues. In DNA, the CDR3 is TGTGCCAGCAGTGAATGGTGGAAAACAAACACTGAAGCTTTCTTT. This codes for CASSEWWKTNTEAFF.

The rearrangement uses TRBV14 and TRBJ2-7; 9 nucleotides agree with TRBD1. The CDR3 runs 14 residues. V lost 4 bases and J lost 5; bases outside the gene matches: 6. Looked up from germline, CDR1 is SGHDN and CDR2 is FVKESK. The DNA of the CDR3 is TGTGCCAGCAGCCCCTTGGACAGGGGCCACGAGCAGTACTTC. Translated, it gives CASSPLDRGHEQYF.

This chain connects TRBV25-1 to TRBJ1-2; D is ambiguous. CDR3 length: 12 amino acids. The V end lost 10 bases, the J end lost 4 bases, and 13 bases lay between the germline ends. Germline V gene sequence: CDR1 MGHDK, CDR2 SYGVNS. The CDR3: CATLDLSYGYTF. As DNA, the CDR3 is TGTGCCACCCTAGATTTATCCTATGGCTACACCTTC.

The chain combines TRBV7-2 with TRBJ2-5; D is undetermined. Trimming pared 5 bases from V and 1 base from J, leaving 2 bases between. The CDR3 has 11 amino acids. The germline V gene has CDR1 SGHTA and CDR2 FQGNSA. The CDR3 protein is CASSAQETQYF. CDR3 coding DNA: TGTGCCAGCAGCGCCCAAGAGACCCAGTACTTC.

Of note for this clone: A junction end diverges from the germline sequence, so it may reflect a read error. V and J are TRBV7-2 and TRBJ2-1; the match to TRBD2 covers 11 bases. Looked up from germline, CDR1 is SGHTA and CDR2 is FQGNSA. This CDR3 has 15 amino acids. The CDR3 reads CASTLLAGDRNEQFF. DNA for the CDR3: TGTGCCAGCACCTTACTAGCGGGGGACCGCAATGAGCAGTTCTTC.

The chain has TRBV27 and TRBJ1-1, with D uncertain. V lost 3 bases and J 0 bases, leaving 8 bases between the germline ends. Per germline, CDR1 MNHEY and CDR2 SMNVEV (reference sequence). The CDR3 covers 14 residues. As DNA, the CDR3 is TGTGCCAGCAGTTTGAGAGGCGTGAACACTGAAGCTTTCTTT. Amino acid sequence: CASSLRGVNTEAFF.

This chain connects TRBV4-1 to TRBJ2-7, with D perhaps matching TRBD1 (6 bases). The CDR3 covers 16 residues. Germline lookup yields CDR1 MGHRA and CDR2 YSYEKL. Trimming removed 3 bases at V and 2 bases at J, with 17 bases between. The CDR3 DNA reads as TGCGCCAGCAGCCAGGGGGCCACAGCGTTAGCCTACGAGCAGTACTTC. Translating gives CASSQGATALAYEQYF.

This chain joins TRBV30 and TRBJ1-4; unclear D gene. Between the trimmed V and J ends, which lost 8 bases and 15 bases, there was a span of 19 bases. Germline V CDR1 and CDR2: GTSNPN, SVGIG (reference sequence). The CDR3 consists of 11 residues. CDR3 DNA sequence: TGTGCCGGGGTCGGAGGGCCGGTTGTGTTTTTT. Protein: CAGVGGPVVFF.

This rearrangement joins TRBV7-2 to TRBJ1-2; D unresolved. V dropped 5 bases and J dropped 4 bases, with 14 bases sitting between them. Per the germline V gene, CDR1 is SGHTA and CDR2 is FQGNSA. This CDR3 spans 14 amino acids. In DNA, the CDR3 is TGTGCCAGCAGCCCATCGGGGATTTTCTATGGCTACACCTTC. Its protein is CASSPSGIFYGYTF. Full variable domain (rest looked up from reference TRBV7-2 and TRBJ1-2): GAGVSQSPSNKVTEKGKDVELRCDPISGHTALYWYRQSLGQGLEFLIYFQGNSAPDKSGLPSDRFSAERTGGSVSTLTIQRTQQEDSAVYLCASSPSGIFYGYTFGSGTRLTVV.